This T cell receptor (beta chain) was profiled in a study of post-analysis software for immune sequencing data. Points from the study as a whole: F measure clustering grouped samples strongly by preparation batch. Controls showed lower frequencies than patients for several TRBV segments, and TRBV5-6, TRBV5-1 and TRBV20-1 were among these.

Libraries were made from TCR beta cDNA, and they carried unique molecular identifiers. The authors obtained roughly 0.5 million cDNA molecules from around 0.96 to 9.9 million T cells. TCRdb analysed the PCR reads with MiXCR anew, one entry per CDR3 protein. This table holds roughly 670,000 distinct CDR3 sequences, approximately 60% found once. This clonotype was seen only a few times. The antigen remains unidentified. Germline V gene lookup returns CDR1 DFQATT and CDR2 SNEGSKA (reference sequence). V was clipped by 6 bases and J by 2 bases; unmatched bases: 16. There are 17 residues in the CDR3. This TCR was recovered from a girl aged 2-10 years with multiple sclerosis. Sequencing was carried out using blood. This chain links TRBV20-1 with TRBJ2-5; 9 bases match TRBD2. The CDR3 DNA is TGCAGTGCCAGGGGCGGAGGCGCTAGCGGGGTTCAAGAGACCCAGTACTTC. It translates to CSARGGGASGVQETQYF.